A selection of T cell receptor beta chains follows, all from one sample in a study of beta chain features in type 1 diabetes. Data came from immunoSEQ multiplex PCR; TCRdb stores just in-frame clones and leaves some out. Here the sample spans tens of thousands of clones, under 75% being singletons. Material: Tregs from blood. The receptor source for this set is a man between 18 and 35 years old with type 1 diabetes. Each CDR3 is given with its conserved first and last residue. D genes are given only for firm matches. Only some rows state a clone size, as once, few, many or a class for expanded clones.

CDR3: CAEGGNNYGYTF
DNA: TGTGCCGAGGGGGGGAATAACTATGGCTACACCTTC
D: NA
V: TRBV2
J: TRBJ1-2
size: once

CDR3: CASSLAGGYNEQFF
DNA: TGTGCCAGCAGCTTAGCTGGCGGATACAATGAGCAGTTCTTC
D: NA
V: TRBV7-2
J: TRBJ2-1
size: NA

CDR3: CASSQSFQGGEKKYQETQYF
DNA: TGCGCCAGCAGTCAATCTTTTCAGGGGGGAGAAAAAAAATACCAAGAGACCCAGTACTTC
D: NA
V: TRBV23-1
J: TRBJ2-5
size: NA

CDR3: CASSPRGVTEAFF
DNA: TGTGCCAGCAGCCCCCGGGGGGTCACTGAAGCTTTCTTT
D: NA
V: TRBV7-9
J: TRBJ1-1
size: NA

CDR3: CASSILGRTVGELFF
DNA: TGTGCCAGCAGTATACTAGGAAGAACGGTCGGGGAGCTGTTTTTT
D: NA
V: TRBV28
J: TRBJ2-2
size: NA

CDR3: CASSSHRGGEQYF
DNA: TGTGCCAGCAGTTCACACAGGGGCGGCGAGCAGTACTTC
D: TRBD1
V: TRBV6-5
J: TRBJ2-7
size: NA

CDR3: CAMENSHPEAFF
DNA: TGTGCCATGGAGAACTCGCACCCTGAAGCTTTCTTT
D: NA
V: TRBV10-3
J: TRBJ1-1
size: NA

CDR3: CASSPETSTGELFF
DNA: TGCGCCAGCAGCCCTGAAACTAGCACCGGGGAGCTGTTTTTT
D: NA
V: TRBV5-1
J: TRBJ2-2
size: NA

CDR3: CASSLWGGGYTGELFF
DNA: TGTGCCAGCAGTTTATGGGGGGGCGGCTACACCGGGGAGCTGTTTTTT
D: NA
V: TRBV27
J: TRBJ2-2
size: NA

CDR3: CASSFLGQVPLRQYF
DNA: TGTGCCAGCAGCTTCTTGGGACAGGTGCCCCTGAGGCAGTATTTT
D: TRBD1
V: TRBV5-6
J: TRBJ2-3
size: NA

CDR3: CASSLLAGDTQYF
DNA: TGTGCCAGCAGCTTATTAGCGGGAGATACGCAGTATTTT
D: TRBD2
V: TRBV5-4
J: TRBJ2-3
size: NA

CDR3: CASSLVVGDTYEQYF
DNA: TGTGCCAGCAGCTTAGTAGTAGGGGACACCTACGAGCAGTACTTC
D: NA
V: TRBV11-2
J: TRBJ2-7
size: few

CDR3: CASAGTSMDTQYF
DNA: TGTGCCAGCGCCGGGACTAGTATGGATACGCAGTATTTT
D: TRBD2
V: TRBV18
J: TRBJ2-3
size: NA

CDR3: CASVLAGGGHPSADTQYF
DNA: TGTGCCAGCGTTCTAGCGGGGGGGGGCCACCCAAGCGCAGATACGCAGTATTTT
D: TRBD2
V: TRBV2
J: TRBJ2-3
size: once

CDR3: CASSWNRQGETQYF
DNA: TGTGCCAGCAGCTGGAATCGACAGGGGGAGACCCAGTACTTC
D: TRBD1
V: TRBV5-5
J: TRBJ2-5
size: NA

CDR3: CASSLGSGGRNTGELFF
DNA: TGCGCCAGCAGCCTTGGTAGCGGGGGCCGGAACACCGGGGAGCTGTTTTTT
D: TRBD2
V: TRBV4-3
J: TRBJ2-2
size: NA

CDR3: CASGLRLGAYNEQFF
DNA: TGCGCCAGCGGCCTGCGACTAGGAGCCTACAATGAGCAGTTCTTC
D: NA
V: TRBV5-1
J: TRBJ2-1
size: NA

CDR3: CASSLLQGTRTRSGEKLFF
DNA: TGTGCCAGCTCACTTCTTCAGGGTACAAGGACCAGGTCTGGTGAAAAACTGTTTTTT
D: NA
V: TRBV18
J: TRBJ1-4
size: NA

CDR3: CASTPFSTGNNSPLHF
DNA: TGTGCCAGCACCCCTTTCTCGACAGGGAATAATTCACCCCTCCACTTT
D: NA
V: TRBV21-1
J: TRBJ1-6
size: NA

CDR3: CASSESTGGYQPQHF
DNA: TGCGCCAGCAGTGAGTCGACAGGGGGATATCAGCCCCAGCATTTT
D: TRBD1
V: TRBV10-2
J: TRBJ1-5
size: NA

CDR3: CASSSAYEQYF
DNA: TGCGCCAGCAGCTCAGCCTACGAGCAGTACTTC
D: NA
V: TRBV5-1
J: TRBJ2-7
size: NA

CDR3: CASRVARPAGGYEQYF
DNA: TGCGCCAGCAGGGTGGCCCGCCCAGCGGGGGGCTACGAGCAGTACTTC
D: TRBD2
V: TRBV10-2
J: TRBJ2-7
size: NA

CDR3: CASRRGGADNQPQHF
DNA: TGTGCCAGCAGGAGAGGGGGGGCTGACAATCAGCCCCAGCATTTT
D: NA
V: TRBV6-1
J: TRBJ1-5
size: NA

CDR3: CASSSRTSGRSNEQFF
DNA: TGTGCCAGCAGCTCGCGGACTAGCGGGAGGTCCAATGAGCAGTTCTTC
D: TRBD2
V: TRBV5-4
J: TRBJ2-1
size: NA

CDR3: CASSRRTSGLTDTQYF
DNA: TGCGCCAGCAGCCGCCGGACTAGCGGTCTCACAGATACGCAGTATTTT
D: TRBD2
V: TRBV4-3
J: TRBJ2-3
size: once

CDR3: CASSPPGGNYGYTF
DNA: TGTGCCAGCAGCCCCCCCGGGGGGAACTATGGCTACACCTTC
D: NA
V: TRBV7-9
J: TRBJ1-2
size: NA

CDR3: CASSLEGYSYNEQFF
DNA: TGTGCCAGCAGCTTAGAGGGGTACTCCTACAATGAGCAGTTCTTC
D: NA
V: TRBV7-7
J: TRBJ2-1
size: NA

CDR3: CASSLALAGVRGTDTQYF
DNA: TGTGCCAGCAGCTTAGCACTAGCGGGAGTTCGAGGAACAGATACGCAGTATTTT
D: TRBD2
V: TRBV7-2
J: TRBJ2-3
size: few

CDR3: CSASSGSGANVLTF
DNA: TGCAGCGCTAGTTCGGGATCTGGGGCCAACGTCCTGACTTTC
D: NA
V: TRBV29-1
J: TRBJ2-6
size: NA

CDR3: CASSSTEYQETQYF
DNA: TGTGCCAGCAGTTCTACCGAGTACCAAGAGACCCAGTACTTC
D: NA
V: TRBV27
J: TRBJ2-5
size: NA

CDR3: CASRSDRVRNTEAFF
DNA: TGCGCCAGCAGATCTGACAGGGTAAGAAACACTGAAGCTTTCTTT
D: TRBD1
V: TRBV5-1
J: TRBJ1-1
size: NA

CDR3: CASSSDSNEQFF
DNA: TGTGCCAGCAGCTCGGACAGCAATGAGCAGTTCTTC
D: NA
V: TRBV7-9
J: TRBJ2-1
size: NA

CDR3: CASSTKPGQGNYGYTF
DNA: TGTGCCAGTAGTACCAAACCGGGACAGGGTAACTATGGCTACACCTTC
D: TRBD1
V: TRBV19
J: TRBJ1-2
size: medium-sized

CDR3: CASSLDGGNTIYF
DNA: TGCGCCAGCAGCTTGGATGGCGGAAACACCATATATTTT
D: NA
V: TRBV5-1
J: TRBJ1-3
size: few

CDR3: CASTYLGSGKQYF
DNA: TGTGCCAGCACCTATCTGGGCTCTGGAAAGCAGTACTTC
D: NA
V: TRBV7-9
J: TRBJ2-7
size: once

CDR3: CASSPDPGQHSGANVLTF
DNA: TGTGCCAGCAGTCCTGACCCTGGACAACACTCTGGGGCCAACGTCCTGACTTTC
D: NA
V: TRBV7-9
J: TRBJ2-6
size: NA

CDR3: CASSLVKTSGGETQYF
DNA: TGTGCCAGCAGCTTAGTAAAGACTAGCGGGGGCGAGACCCAGTACTTC
D: TRBD2
V: TRBV7-2
J: TRBJ2-5
size: NA

CDR3: CASSFEGEETQYF
DNA: TGTGCCAGCAGCTTCGAAGGGGAAGAGACCCAGTACTTC
D: NA
V: TRBV11-2
J: TRBJ2-5
size: NA

CDR3: CASSLEESIGTEAFF
DNA: TGTGCCAGCAGCTTAGAGGAGTCGATAGGCACTGAAGCTTTCTTT
D: NA
V: TRBV7-9
J: TRBJ1-1
size: few

CDR3: CASRAGDYNEQFF
DNA: TGTGCCAGCAGGGCAGGGGACTACAATGAGCAGTTCTTC
D: NA
V: TRBV6-6
J: TRBJ2-1
size: NA